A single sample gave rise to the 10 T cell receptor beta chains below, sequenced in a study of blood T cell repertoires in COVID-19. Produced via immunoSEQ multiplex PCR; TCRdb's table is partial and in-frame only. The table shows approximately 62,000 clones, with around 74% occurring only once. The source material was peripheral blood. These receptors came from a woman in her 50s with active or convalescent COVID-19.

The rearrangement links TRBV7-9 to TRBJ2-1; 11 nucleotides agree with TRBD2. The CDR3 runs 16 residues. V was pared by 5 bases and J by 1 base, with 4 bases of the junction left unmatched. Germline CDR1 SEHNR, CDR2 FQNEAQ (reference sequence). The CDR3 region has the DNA TGTGCCAGCAGCACGGGACTAGCGGATTCCTACAATGAGCAGTTCTTC. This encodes CASSTGLADSYNEQFF.

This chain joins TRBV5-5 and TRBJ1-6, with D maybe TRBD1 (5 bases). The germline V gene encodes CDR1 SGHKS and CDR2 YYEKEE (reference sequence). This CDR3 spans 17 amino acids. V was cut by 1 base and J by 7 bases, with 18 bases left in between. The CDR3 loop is CASSLLVLGEVNSPLHF. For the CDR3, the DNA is TGTGCCAGCAGCTTGCTCGTTTTGGGGGAGGTGAATTCACCCCTCCACTTT. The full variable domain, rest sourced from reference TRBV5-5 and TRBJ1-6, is DAGVTQSPTHLIKTRGQQVTLRCSPISGHKSVSWYQQVLGQGPQFIFQYYEKEERGRGNFPDRFSARQFPNYSSELNVNALLLGDSALYLCASSLLVLGEVNSPLHFGNGTRLTVT.

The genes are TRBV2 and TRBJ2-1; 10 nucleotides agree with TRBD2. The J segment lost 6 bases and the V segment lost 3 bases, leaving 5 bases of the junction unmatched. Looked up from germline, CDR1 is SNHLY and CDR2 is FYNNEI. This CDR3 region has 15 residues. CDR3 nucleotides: TGTGCCAGCAGTGAGGAACTAGCGGGGCCCAATGAGCAGTTCTTC. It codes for CASSEELAGPNEQFF.

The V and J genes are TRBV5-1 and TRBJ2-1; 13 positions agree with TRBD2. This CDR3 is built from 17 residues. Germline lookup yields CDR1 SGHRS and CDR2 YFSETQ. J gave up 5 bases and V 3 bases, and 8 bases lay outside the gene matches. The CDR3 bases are TGCGCCAGCAGCTCGGGACTAGCGGGGTTTCTGAACAATGAGCAGTTCTTC. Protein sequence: CASSSGLAGFLNNEQFF.

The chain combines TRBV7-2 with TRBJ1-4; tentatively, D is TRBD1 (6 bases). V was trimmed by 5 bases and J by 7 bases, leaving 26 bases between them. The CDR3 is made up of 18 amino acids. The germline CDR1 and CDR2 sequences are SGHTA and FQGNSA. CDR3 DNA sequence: TGTGCCAGCAGCGATCCGATTCTTCCAGGGGAGTTTGGTGAAAAACTGTTTTTT. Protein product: CASSDPILPGEFGEKLFF.

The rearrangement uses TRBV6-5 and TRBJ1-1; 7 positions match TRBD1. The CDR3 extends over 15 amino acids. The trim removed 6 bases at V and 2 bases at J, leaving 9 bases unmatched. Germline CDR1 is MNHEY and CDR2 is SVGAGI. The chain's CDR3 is CASRPYRGSNTEAFF. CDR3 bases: TGTGCCAGCAGGCCTTACAGGGGATCCAACACTGAAGCTTTCTTT.

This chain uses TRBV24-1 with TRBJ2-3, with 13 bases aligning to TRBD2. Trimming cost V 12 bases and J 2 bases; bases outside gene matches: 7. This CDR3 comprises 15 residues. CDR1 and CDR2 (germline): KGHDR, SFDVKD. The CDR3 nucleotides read TGTGCCGTAGGACTAGCGGGAGCAGTCACAGATACGCAGTATTTT. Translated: CAVGLAGAVTDTQYF.

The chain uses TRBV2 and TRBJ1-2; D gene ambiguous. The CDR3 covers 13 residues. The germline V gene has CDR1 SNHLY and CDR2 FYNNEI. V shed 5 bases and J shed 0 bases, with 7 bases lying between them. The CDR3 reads CASSSRSNYGYTF. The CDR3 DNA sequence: TGTGCCAGCAGTTCGAGGTCTAACTATGGCTACACCTTC.

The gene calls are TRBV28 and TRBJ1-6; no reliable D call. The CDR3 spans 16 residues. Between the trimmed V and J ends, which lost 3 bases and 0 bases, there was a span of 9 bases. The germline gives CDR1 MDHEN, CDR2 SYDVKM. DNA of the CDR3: TGTGCCAGCAGTTTTGCTTTGAGCTCCTATAATTCACCCCTCCACTTT. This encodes CASSFALSSYNSPLHF.

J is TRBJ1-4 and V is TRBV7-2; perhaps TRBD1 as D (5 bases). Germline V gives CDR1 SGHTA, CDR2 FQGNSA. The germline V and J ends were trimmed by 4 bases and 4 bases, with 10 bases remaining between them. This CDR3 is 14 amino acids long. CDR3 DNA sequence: TGTGCCAGCAGCTCCCAGGGAGGTAATGAAAAACTGTTTTTT. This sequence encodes CASSSQGGNEKLFF.